Listed below are T cell receptor beta chains from one sample, sequenced in a study of T cell clonotyping in hematopoietic cell transplantation. The assay was immunoSEQ multiplex PCR, and TCRdb's table has in-frame clones only and misses some. The sample holds approximately 41,000 clones, about 85% seen once. The sequenced sample was peripheral blood mononuclear cells, obtained before stem cell transplant. The source is a man in his 60s with acute myeloid leukemia. Some clones in this sample may be carry-over from other donors' samples. The CDR3 runs from the conserved cysteine through the conserved F or W. Each record gives: clone size, V gene, J gene, D gene, CDR3 DNA, CDR3 protein. D genes are given only for firm matches. Some rows have no size entry. The others give once, few or many, or a class for an expanded clone.

clone size: NA; V gene: TRBV19; J gene: TRBJ2-3; D gene: NA; CDR3 DNA: TGTGCCAGTAGTGCCGGGACCGGCACAGATACGCAGTATTTT; CDR3 protein: CASSAGTGTDTQYF
clone size: NA; V gene: TRBV19; J gene: TRBJ2-2; D gene: NA; CDR3 DNA: TGTGCCAGTAGTATCTTCCCCGGGGAGCTGTTTTTT; CDR3 protein: CASSIFPGELFF
clone size: once; V gene: TRBV4-3; J gene: TRBJ1-2; D gene: TRBD1; CDR3 DNA: TGCGCCAGCAGCCCCGGGACAGGGGGCGGCTATGGCTACACCTTC; CDR3 protein: CASSPGTGGGYGYTF
clone size: NA; V gene: TRBV19; J gene: TRBJ1-1; D gene: TRBD1; CDR3 DNA: TGTGCCAGTAGACAGGGGTGGACTGAAGCTTTCTTT; CDR3 protein: CASRQGWTEAFF
clone size: NA; V gene: TRBV28; J gene: TRBJ1-4; D gene: NA; CDR3 DNA: TGTGCCAGCAGTAGCCGGCGTGAAAAACTGTTTTTT; CDR3 protein: CASSSRREKLFF
clone size: NA; V gene: TRBV9; J gene: TRBJ2-5; D gene: TRBD2; CDR3 DNA: TGTGCCAGCAGCGCTCGCCTAAAGGGGACTAGCGAGACCCAGTACTTC; CDR3 protein: CASSARLKGTSETQYF
clone size: NA; V gene: TRBV4-2; J gene: TRBJ2-1; D gene: NA; CDR3 DNA: TGTGCCAGCAGCCAAGAGGGACTGTCCCTTTACAATGAGCAGTTCTTC; CDR3 protein: CASSQEGLSLYNEQFF
clone size: NA; V gene: TRBV29-1; J gene: TRBJ2-7; D gene: NA; CDR3 DNA: TGCAGCGTTGAGGGTCCAGGGGTCGAGCAGTACTTC; CDR3 protein: CSVEGPGVEQYF
clone size: NA; V gene: TRBV28; J gene: TRBJ2-2; D gene: TRBD2; CDR3 DNA: TGTGCCAGCAGAGCTCAAGCGGGGGGCCTGGGTACCGGGGAGCTGTTTTTT; CDR3 protein: CASRAQAGGLGTGELFF
clone size: NA; V gene: TRBV9; J gene: TRBJ1-1; D gene: NA; CDR3 DNA: TGTGCCAGCAGCGTAGCTGAAGCTTTCTTT; CDR3 protein: CASSVAEAFF
clone size: once; V gene: TRBV5-6; J gene: TRBJ2-7; D gene: NA; CDR3 DNA: TGTGCCAGCACCCGAACGTCCTACGAGCAGTACTTC; CDR3 protein: CASTRTSYEQYF
clone size: NA; V gene: TRBV5-1; J gene: TRBJ2-7; D gene: NA; CDR3 DNA: TGCGCCAGCAGCTTGACGGGGGTGACCCTAGAGGAGCAGTACTTC; CDR3 protein: CASSLTGVTLEEQYF
clone size: once; V gene: TRBV14; J gene: TRBJ1-1; D gene: NA; CDR3 DNA: TGTGCCAGCAGCCAAACACGGAAAGCTTTCTTT; CDR3 protein: CASSQTRKAFF
clone size: NA; V gene: TRBV5-1; J gene: TRBJ2-7; D gene: TRBD1; CDR3 DNA: TGCGCCAGCAGCACGACCGGGACAGGGGGCGGAGAGCAGTACTTC; CDR3 protein: CASSTTGTGGGEQYF
clone size: NA; V gene: TRBV29-1; J gene: TRBJ1-1; D gene: NA; CDR3 DNA: TGCAGCGTTTCGCGGGAGATGAACACTGAAGCTTTCTTT; CDR3 protein: CSVSREMNTEAFF
clone size: NA; V gene: TRBV2; J gene: TRBJ1-6; D gene: TRBD1; CDR3 DNA: TGTGCCAGCAAGGCCGGGACAGGGGGTTCACCCCTCCACTTT; CDR3 protein: CASKAGTGGSPLHF
clone size: NA; V gene: TRBV5-4; J gene: TRBJ2-6; D gene: NA; CDR3 DNA: TGTGCCAGCAACCACCGGGGGAGCTCTGGGGCCAACGTCCTGACTTTC; CDR3 protein: CASNHRGSSGANVLTF
clone size: NA; V gene: TRBV7-9; J gene: TRBJ1-2; D gene: NA; CDR3 DNA: TGTGCCAGCAGCTTAGCCCGGAACTATGGCTACACCTTC; CDR3 protein: CASSLARNYGYTF
clone size: NA; V gene: TRBV7-3; J gene: TRBJ1-2; D gene: NA; CDR3 DNA: TGTGCCAGCAGCCGATATTCGGGGGCGCAGGGCTACACCTTC; CDR3 protein: CASSRYSGAQGYTF
clone size: few; V gene: TRBV6-5; J gene: TRBJ1-2; D gene: TRBD1; CDR3 DNA: TGTGCCAGCCAAAAGGGACAGGGGACGGGCTACACCTTC; CDR3 protein: CASQKGQGTGYTF
clone size: NA; V gene: TRBV6-5; J gene: TRBJ1-1; D gene: NA; CDR3 DNA: TGTGCCAGCAGTTACGAGGGCGTGAACACTGAAGCTTTCTTT; CDR3 protein: CASSYEGVNTEAFF
clone size: NA; V gene: TRBV11-2; J gene: TRBJ2-5; D gene: TRBD1; CDR3 DNA: TGTGCCAGCAGCGCCGGGACAGGGCCTTTTGAAGAGACCCAGTACTTC; CDR3 protein: CASSAGTGPFEETQYF
clone size: NA; V gene: TRBV4-3; J gene: TRBJ1-1; D gene: NA; CDR3 DNA: TGCGCCAGCAGCCGGAAAGTAGGGGCGCAAGCTGAAGCTTTCTTT; CDR3 protein: CASSRKVGAQAEAFF
clone size: NA; V gene: TRBV30; J gene: TRBJ2-7; D gene: NA; CDR3 DNA: TGTGCCTGGAGCCTTCTCCAGGGTTACGAGCAGTACTTC; CDR3 protein: CAWSLLQGYEQYF
clone size: NA; V gene: TRBV11-3; J gene: TRBJ1-4; D gene: NA; CDR3 DNA: TGTGCCAGCAGCTCGAATTCCAGGCTCCCTGGAGAAAAACTGTTTTTT; CDR3 protein: CASSSNSRLPGEKLFF
clone size: NA; V gene: TRBV28; J gene: TRBJ1-3; D gene: NA; CDR3 DNA: TGTGCCAGCAGGTACTTGGGGGAATCCGGAAACACCATATATTTT; CDR3 protein: CASRYLGESGNTIYF
clone size: NA; V gene: TRBV28; J gene: TRBJ1-2; D gene: NA; CDR3 DNA: TGTGCCAGCAGTTACGGTGGAGGCTATGGCTACACCTTC; CDR3 protein: CASSYGGGYGYTF
clone size: NA; V gene: TRBV2; J gene: TRBJ2-7; D gene: NA; CDR3 DNA: TGTGCCAGCCGGGAACTACCGGGACAAGCCTACGAGCAGTACTTC; CDR3 protein: CASRELPGQAYEQYF
clone size: NA; V gene: TRBV2; J gene: TRBJ1-4; D gene: NA; CDR3 DNA: TGTGCCAGCAGTTTACAGGTTACTAATGAAAAACTGTTTTTT; CDR3 protein: CASSLQVTNEKLFF
clone size: NA; V gene: TRBV27; J gene: TRBJ1-1; D gene: NA; CDR3 DNA: TGTGCCAGCAGACACAGCAGGGTATCGATGGGGACTGAAGCTTTCTTT; CDR3 protein: CASRHSRVSMGTEAFF
clone size: NA; V gene: TRBV27; J gene: TRBJ2-1; D gene: TRBD2; CDR3 DNA: TGTGCCAGCAGTTTCCTAACTAGCGGGATTCACAATGAGCAGTTCTTC; CDR3 protein: CASSFLTSGIHNEQFF
clone size: few; V gene: TRBV11-3; J gene: TRBJ2-5; D gene: NA; CDR3 DNA: TGTGCCAGCAGCTGGTCAGAGACCCAGTACTTC; CDR3 protein: CASSWSETQYF
clone size: once; V gene: TRBV28; J gene: TRBJ2-1; D gene: NA; CDR3 DNA: TGTGCCAGCAGTTTGAGAAATGAGCAGTTCTTC; CDR3 protein: CASSLRNEQFF
clone size: NA; V gene: TRBV28; J gene: TRBJ2-4; D gene: NA; CDR3 DNA: TGTGCCAGCAGTTTTATCGGCCGGACAGTAGGGCCAGACCTTATAGTCAAAAACATTCAGTACTTC; CDR3 protein: CASSFIGRTVGPDLIVKNIQYF
clone size: NA; V gene: TRBV19; J gene: TRBJ2-1; D gene: TRBD1; CDR3 DNA: TGTGCCAGTAGTCTGACCGGGACAGGGGGCAATGAGCAGTTCTTC; CDR3 protein: CASSLTGTGGNEQFF
clone size: once; V gene: TRBV5-1; J gene: TRBJ2-2; D gene: NA; CDR3 DNA: TGCGCCAGCAGCTTGGGGTTTGCGGCGGCCGGGAACACCGGGGAGCTGTTTTTT; CDR3 protein: CASSLGFAAAGNTGELFF
clone size: NA; V gene: TRBV6-4; J gene: TRBJ1-2; D gene: NA; CDR3 DNA: TGTGCCAGCAGTGACGAGAGCTATGGCTACACCTTC; CDR3 protein: CASSDESYGYTF
clone size: NA; V gene: TRBV2; J gene: TRBJ1-1; D gene: NA; CDR3 DNA: TGTGCCAGCAGTGAATTGGGCCCCGAAGCTTTCTTT; CDR3 protein: CASSELGPEAFF
clone size: NA; V gene: TRBV19; J gene: TRBJ2-3; D gene: NA; CDR3 DNA: TGTGCCAGTAGTGCCAATTCCGGCGGTACGCAGTATTTT; CDR3 protein: CASSANSGGTQYF
clone size: NA; V gene: TRBV5-1; J gene: TRBJ1-2; D gene: TRBD1; CDR3 DNA: TGCGCCAGCACGCCAGGGGGCCAGGAGGTGTATGGCTACACCTTC; CDR3 protein: CASTPGGQEVYGYTF
clone size: once; V gene: TRBV2; J gene: TRBJ2-5; D gene: NA; CDR3 DNA: TGTGCCAGCAGACAGAACCAAGAGACCCAGTACTTC; CDR3 protein: CASRQNQETQYF
clone size: NA; V gene: TRBV5-1; J gene: TRBJ1-1; D gene: NA; CDR3 DNA: TGCGCCAGCTCCGACAGCCTGAACACTGAAGCTTTCTTT; CDR3 protein: CASSDSLNTEAFF
clone size: NA; V gene: TRBV5-1; J gene: TRBJ2-4; D gene: NA; CDR3 DNA: TGCGCCAGCAGCTTGGCCGGGTCTAGAGACATTCAGTACTTC; CDR3 protein: CASSLAGSRDIQYF
clone size: NA; V gene: TRBV2; J gene: TRBJ1-1; D gene: TRBD1; CDR3 DNA: TGTGCCAGCAAGGGACAGGGCTTTACTGAAGCTTTCTTT; CDR3 protein: CASKGQGFTEAFF
clone size: NA; V gene: TRBV28; J gene: TRBJ2-7; D gene: NA; CDR3 DNA: TGTGCCAGCAGGGCACTCAGCCTCAGCTCCTACGAGCAGTACTTC; CDR3 protein: CASRALSLSSYEQYF
clone size: NA; V gene: TRBV30; J gene: TRBJ1-5; D gene: NA; CDR3 DNA: TGTGCCTGGGGACGGGGGGAGAATCAGCCCCAGCATTTT; CDR3 protein: CAWGRGENQPQHF
clone size: NA; V gene: TRBV7-7; J gene: TRBJ1-1; D gene: NA; CDR3 DNA: TGTGCCAGCAGCGCGGGGACCGACACTGAAGCTTTCTTT; CDR3 protein: CASSAGTDTEAFF
clone size: NA; V gene: TRBV6-5; J gene: TRBJ2-7; D gene: NA; CDR3 DNA: TGTGCCAGCAGTTACTCGATGAGCGTTTCCTTGGAGGAGCAGTACTTC; CDR3 protein: CASSYSMSVSLEEQYF
clone size: NA; V gene: TRBV19; J gene: TRBJ1-6; D gene: NA; CDR3 DNA: TGTGCCAGTAGTCAGACCGGGACATGGGATTCACCCCTCCACTTT; CDR3 protein: CASSQTGTWDSPLHF
clone size: NA; V gene: TRBV11-1; J gene: TRBJ2-5; D gene: TRBD1; CDR3 DNA: TGTGCCAGCAGCTTGAACAGGGGAGAGACCCAGTACTTC; CDR3 protein: CASSLNRGETQYF
clone size: NA; V gene: TRBV9; J gene: TRBJ2-2; D gene: NA; CDR3 DNA: TGTGCCAGCAGCGTATCTGGGGGCGCCAACACCGGGGAGCTGTTTTTT; CDR3 protein: CASSVSGGANTGELFF
clone size: NA; V gene: TRBV5-1; J gene: TRBJ2-3; D gene: NA; CDR3 DNA: TGCGCCAGCAGCGCCAGACAGGAGCGCACAGATACGCAGTATTTT; CDR3 protein: CASSARQERTDTQYF
clone size: NA; V gene: TRBV2; J gene: TRBJ1-6; D gene: NA; CDR3 DNA: TGTGCCAGCAGTGAGAGGATCGCGAATTCACCCCTCCACTTT; CDR3 protein: CASSERIANSPLHF
clone size: NA; V gene: TRBV4-3; J gene: TRBJ2-1; D gene: NA; CDR3 DNA: TGCGCCAGCAGCCAAGCATATGGGAGTAGCTCCTACAATGAGCAGTTCTTC; CDR3 protein: CASSQAYGSSSYNEQFF
clone size: NA; V gene: TRBV27; J gene: TRBJ1-2; D gene: NA; CDR3 DNA: TGTGCCAGCAGTTTATCATCAGGGTCGGGCTATGGCTACACCTTC; CDR3 protein: CASSLSSGSGYGYTF
clone size: few; V gene: TRBV10-3; J gene: TRBJ1-1; D gene: TRBD1; CDR3 DNA: TGTGCCATCAGTGACCACCGAGGGACAGGGGGCGGAACTGAAGCTTTCTTT; CDR3 protein: CAISDHRGTGGGTEAFF
clone size: NA; V gene: TRBV6-5; J gene: TRBJ1-6; D gene: NA; CDR3 DNA: TGTGCCAGCAGTGGCGGAGGACTTCGGGGATCACCCCTCCACTTT; CDR3 protein: CASSGGGLRGSPLHF
clone size: NA; V gene: TRBV2; J gene: TRBJ1-1; D gene: TRBD1; CDR3 DNA: TGTGCCAGCAGTGAAGACAGGGGACGGGGCACTGAAGCTTTCTTT; CDR3 protein: CASSEDRGRGTEAFF
clone size: NA; V gene: TRBV28; J gene: TRBJ1-3; D gene: NA; CDR3 DNA: TGTGCCAGCTCACGAAGGGTTACCTCTGGAAACACCATATATTTT; CDR3 protein: CASSRRVTSGNTIYF
clone size: once; V gene: TRBV28; J gene: TRBJ2-5; D gene: NA; CDR3 DNA: TGTGCCAGCAACGGTGGGAGAGAGACCCAGTACTTC; CDR3 protein: CASNGGRETQYF